This is a list of T cell receptor beta chains from one sample in a study of blood T cell repertoires in COVID-19. TCRdb keeps only in-frame clones here, not all; method: immunoSEQ multiplex PCR. The sample consists of about 440,000 clones, approximately 89% of them appearing once. Material: peripheral blood. The receptors stem from a woman between 50 and 59 years old with COVID-19, enrolled during active disease. Each CDR3 is given without its conserved first and last residue.

V	J	CDR3
TRBV25-1	TRBJ2-4	ASSDSTGFLAKNIQY
TRBV4-1	TRBJ2-7	ASSQGENSYEQY
TRBV7-9	TRBJ1-4	ASDGGNEKLF
TRBV6-5	TRBJ1-2	ASTVGQHYGYT
TRBV6-1	TRBJ2-7	ASSEWTSGGYEQY
TRBV2	TRBJ2-1	ASGGLATYNEQF
TRBV7-2	TRBJ1-1	ASSRFWGGGNTEAF
TRBV30	TRBJ1-2	AWSGTGDGGYT
TRBV30	TRBJ1-2	AWTHSVIGGT
TRBV12-3/TRBV12-4	TRBJ2-4	ASGSGKNIQY
TRBV5-1	TRBJ2-2	ASSSRQGSIGELF
TRBV5-1	TRBJ2-1	ASSLNGGASYNEQF
TRBV15	TRBJ1-2	ATSRVGGAKGYGYT
TRBV19	TRBJ2-3	ASSTAVDTDTQY
TRBV6-4	TRBJ2-3	ASSPLAGGGSNTQY
TRBV24-1	TRBJ2-4	ATSDSQAGLAKNIQY
TRBV2	TRBJ1-1	ASSETGWNTEAF
TRBV19	TRBJ1-2	ASGQNINYGYT
TRBV5-6	TRBJ1-4	ASSSAPKEKLF
TRBV9	TRBJ2-7	ASSLGQGLEQY
TRBV27	TRBJ2-3	ASSDGTGSTDTQY
TRBV9	TRBJ2-5	ASSPPGLAGGETQY
TRBV24-1	TRBJ2-1	ATSDPDRGYNNEQF
TRBV6-2/TRBV6-3	TRBJ1-2	ASSFANRVMSGYT
TRBV6-5	TRBJ1-1	ASSPGTGGEAF
TRBV28	TRBJ2-3	ASSFGIRWQY
TRBV10-1	TRBJ2-7	ASSRQGAYEQY
TRBV28	TRBJ1-4	ASSPTLLGGPPSTNEKLF
TRBV5-8	TRBJ1-4	ASRQGRIANEKLF
TRBV9	TRBJ1-6	ASSASDGGTFSPLH
TRBV4-1	TRBJ2-7	ASSQGIREQY
TRBV12-3/TRBV12-4	TRBJ1-1	ASSLASSTEAF
TRBV4-2	TRBJ1-2	ASSLNLVDGYGYT
TRBV19	TRBJ2-7	ASSIRQGLSYEQY
TRBV7-2	TRBJ2-5	ASGIAGYETQY
TRBV19	TRBJ1-5	ASTSPQGVQPQH
TRBV18	TRBJ2-3	ASSPTFGEANTQY
TRBV3-1/TRBV3-2	TRBJ2-3	ASSPGGPADTQY
TRBV30	TRBJ1-5	AWSGGRSAGQPQH
TRBV4-1	TRBJ1-4	ASSQPGGKLF
TRBV14	TRBJ1-5	ASSRDSNQPQH
TRBV6-1	TRBJ1-1	ASSERGYGHTEAF
TRBV7-9	TRBJ1-4	ASSAYRGSNEKLF
TRBV6-5	TRBJ1-6	ASSPGPGSAPLH